Listed below are T cell receptor beta chains from one sample, sequenced in a study of T cell changes during pregnancy in multiple sclerosis. Data came from immunoSEQ multiplex PCR; TCRdb stores just in-frame clones and leaves some out. This table has fewer than 50,000 clones, around 94% appearing once. Sequencing used CD8+ T cells from peripheral blood mononuclear cells, obtained before pregnancy. These receptors all stem from a female donor with multiple sclerosis, enrolled in a pregnancy study. Each CDR3 is given with its conserved first and last residue. The D gene is left open where the match is weak. Size values are once, few and many counts, or a class for expanded clones, and some rows have none.

clone_size d_call j_call v_call cdr3_length cdr3_aa cdr3_nt
NA NA TRBJ1-2 TRBV7-2 15 CASSFFPGESYGYTF TGTGCCAGCAGCTTCTTTCCGGGAGAGAGCTATGGCTACACCTTC
once NA TRBJ2-2 TRBV5-4 16 CASSLVGGRDTGELFF TGTGCCAGCAGCTTGGTGGGGGGACGAGACACCGGGGAGCTGTTTTTT
NA TRBD1 TRBJ2-1 TRBV29-1 13 CSVVTGGYNEQFF TGCAGCGTTGTTACAGGGGGGTACAATGAGCAGTTCTTC
NA TRBD2 TRBJ2-3 TRBV19 17 CASSPGLSYDTADTQYF TGTGCCAGTAGCCCGGGACTATCTTACGACACAGCAGATACGCAGTATTTT
once TRBD1 TRBJ2-5 TRBV5-1 15 CASSEGQGAGETQYF TGCGCCAGCAGCGAGGGACAGGGGGCTGGGGAGACCCAGTACTTC
NA NA TRBJ2-7 TRBV9 13 CASSVGDSYEQYF TGTGCCAGCAGCGTAGGAGATTCCTACGAGCAGTACTTC
NA NA TRBJ1-3 TRBV7-9 11 CASSPRNTIYF TGTGCCAGCAGCCCCAGAAACACCATATATTTT
NA TRBD1 TRBJ1-4 TRBV9 14 CASSVGQGVGKLFF TGTGCCAGCAGCGTAGGACAGGGGGTCGGAAAACTGTTTTTT
NA TRBD2 TRBJ2-2 TRBV6-1 15 CASRELAGAPGELFF TGTGCCAGCAGGGAACTAGCGGGAGCCCCCGGGGAGCTGTTTTTT
NA TRBD2 TRBJ2-1 TRBV4-1 15 CASSQVAGSYNEQFF TGCGCCAGCAGCCAAGTAGCGGGATCCTACAATGAGCAGTTCTTC
NA NA TRBJ1-2 TRBV15 15 CATSRESVTNYGYTF TGTGCCACCAGCAGAGAATCAGTGACTAACTATGGCTACACCTTC
NA NA TRBJ1-1 TRBV10-3 15 CAISERRERNTEAFF TGTGCCATCAGTGAGAGGCGGGAGCGGAACACTGAAGCTTTCTTT
NA NA TRBJ1-1 TRBV28 12 CASSTRNTEAFF TGTGCCAGCAGCACGCGGAACACTGAAGCTTTCTTT
NA NA TRBJ1-2 TRBV5-6 13 CASSLAGSWGYTF TGTGCCAGCAGCTTGGCCGGGTCATGGGGCTACACCTTC
once NA TRBJ1-2 TRBV5-6 14 CASSLTGYTSPYTF TGTGCCAGCAGCTTGACAGGGTATACGTCCCCCTACACCTTC
NA NA TRBJ2-1 TRBV6-6 14 CASSYFGSYNEQFF TGTGCCAGCAGTTACTTCGGCTCCTACAATGAGCAGTTCTTC
NA TRBD1 TRBJ1-1 TRBV27 17 CASSTRRTGDMNTEAFF TGTGCCAGCAGTACCCGACGGACAGGCGACATGAACACTGAAGCTTTCTTT
NA TRBD1 TRBJ2-7 TRBV27 14 CASSLNRGDYEQYF TGTGCCAGCAGTTTAAACAGGGGCGATTACGAGCAGTACTTC
NA NA TRBJ2-7 TRBV7-9 11 CASSSLDEQYF TGTGCCAGCAGCTCCCTAGACGAGCAGTACTTC
NA NA TRBJ2-7 TRBV2 14 CATSGGQKPYEQYF TGTGCCACCAGTGGTGGCCAAAAACCCTACGAGCAGTACTTC
once TRBD1 TRBJ1-4 TRBV19 15 CASSYTGTGDEKLFF TGTGCCAGTAGTTACACCGGGACAGGGGATGAAAAACTGTTTTTT
NA TRBD1 TRBJ1-3 TRBV6-1 15 CASSETGESGNTIYF TGTGCCAGCAGTGAGACAGGGGAATCTGGAAACACCATATATTTT
NA TRBD2 TRBJ2-7 TRBV28 16 CASSASLAGRGDEQYF TGTGCCAGCAGTGCCTCCCTAGCGGGAAGGGGGGACGAGCAGTACTTC
NA NA TRBJ2-7 TRBV4-1 14 CASSQASRDYEQYF TGCGCCAGCAGCCAAGCTAGCCGCGACTACGAGCAGTACTTC
NA TRBD2 TRBJ2-1 TRBV7-9 16 CASSSWTSGDGNEQFF TGTGCCAGCAGCTCCTGGACTAGCGGGGACGGTAATGAGCAGTTCTTC
NA TRBD2 TRBJ2-3 TRBV27 16 CASSLGSGPRTDTQYF TGTGCCAGCAGTTTGGGTAGCGGGCCCCGTACAGATACGCAGTATTTT
NA NA TRBJ2-1 TRBV5-1 15 CASSLDRSSYNEQFF TGCGCCAGCAGCTTGGACAGGAGCTCCTACAATGAGCAGTTCTTC
NA NA TRBJ2-1 TRBV5-1 11 CASSLTNEQFF TGCGCCAGCAGCCTTACAAATGAGCAGTTCTTC
NA TRBD1 TRBJ1-5 TRBV5-1 20 CASSLEETGGPQSHNQPQHF TGCGCCAGCAGCTTGGAAGAGACAGGGGGGCCTCAATCTCACAATCAGCCCCAGCATTTT
once NA TRBJ1-4 TRBV27 13 CASSDRLNEKLFF TGTGCCAGCAGCGACAGACTTAATGAAAAACTGTTTTTT
NA NA TRBJ1-4 TRBV29-1 16 CSVEPILQATNEKLFF TGCAGCGTTGAACCTATACTACAGGCAACTAATGAAAAACTGTTTTTT
once TRBD2 TRBJ2-2 TRBV4-1 15 CASSLQREFTGELFF TGCGCCAGCAGCCTACAGCGGGAGTTCACCGGGGAGCTGTTTTTT
NA NA TRBJ1-2 TRBV2 11 CANRGSRGYTF TGTGCAAATCGAGGGTCTAGGGGCTACACCTTC
NA TRBD1 TRBJ2-1 TRBV7-9 17 CASTGTGAQVSYNEQFF TGTGCCAGCACCGGGACAGGCGCCCAGGTCTCCTACAATGAGCAGTTCTTC
NA NA TRBJ2-7 TRBV29-1 13 CSVEIGGGYEQYF TGCAGCGTTGAAATCGGAGGTGGCTACGAGCAGTACTTC
once NA TRBJ2-3 TRBV19 13 CASSTGLWGTQYF TGTGCCAGTAGTACCGGACTGTGGGGTACGCAGTATTTT
NA NA TRBJ1-5 TRBV2 16 CASMSQGRYSNQPQHF TGTGCCAGCATGTCGCAGGGCAGATATAGCAATCAGCCCCAGCATTTT
once TRBD1 TRBJ1-3 TRBV4-1 17 CASSPKQGTYSGNTIYF TGCGCCAGCAGCCCCAAACAGGGGACCTACTCTGGAAACACCATATATTTT